This T cell receptor (beta chain) was documented in a study of blood T cell repertoires in COVID-19. Study-wide background: The cDNA or gDNA used as material had been derived from T cells, B-cell-depleted T cells, or PBMCs.

Per the authors' pipeline: Estimation of nucleated cell counts was performed using reference gene primer amplification. The assay was immunoSEQ multiplex PCR, and TCRdb's table has in-frame clones only and misses some. That table supplies the V and J calls and clone size; D and trimming were determined from the DNA. The table records under 150,000 clones, roughly 85% of them present only once. CDR1 and CDR2 from the germline V gene are SGHKS and YYEKEE (reference sequence). V was pared by 2 bases and J by 7 bases, with 13 bases between. The CDR3 extends over 13 amino acids. This TCR derives from a human donor in a cohort sampled during active COVID-19. V is TRBV5-5 and J is TRBJ2-7; D may be TRBD2 (5 bases). The sample was peripheral blood. The CDR3 sequence: CASSLDWGAEQYV. The DNA for the CDR3 is TGTGCCAGCAGCTTAGATTGGGGAGCGGAGCAGTACGTC.